This section outlines one T cell receptor beta chain sequence together with its context. Seattle's enrolled individuals joined amid active infection and were then monitored longitudinally. In the source study's methods: Researchers report that nucleated cell counts were estimated from reference gene primer amplification. TCRdb's copy holds only in-frame clones and misses some; the assay was immunoSEQ multiplex PCR. V and J calls and clone size follow that table, whereas D and trimming were derived from the DNA. Among fewer than 90,000 clones, nearly 80% were seen once, and the ten largest hold 6.3%. The data were taken from a study of blood T cell repertoires in COVID-19. This CDR3 is 12 amino acids long. Deletions cut 4 bases from V and 6 bases from J, with 11 bases between. Germline V lookup: CDR1 SGDLS, CDR2 YYNGEE.

V is TRBV9 and J is TRBJ2-7; D perhaps matches TRBD1 (5 bases). Sequenced material: peripheral blood. The source is a man in his 70s with COVID-19, enrolled during active disease. CDR3 residues: CASSLGRGEQYF. The DNA of the CDR3 is TGTGCCAGCAGCCTGGGAAGGGGCGAGCAGTACTTC.